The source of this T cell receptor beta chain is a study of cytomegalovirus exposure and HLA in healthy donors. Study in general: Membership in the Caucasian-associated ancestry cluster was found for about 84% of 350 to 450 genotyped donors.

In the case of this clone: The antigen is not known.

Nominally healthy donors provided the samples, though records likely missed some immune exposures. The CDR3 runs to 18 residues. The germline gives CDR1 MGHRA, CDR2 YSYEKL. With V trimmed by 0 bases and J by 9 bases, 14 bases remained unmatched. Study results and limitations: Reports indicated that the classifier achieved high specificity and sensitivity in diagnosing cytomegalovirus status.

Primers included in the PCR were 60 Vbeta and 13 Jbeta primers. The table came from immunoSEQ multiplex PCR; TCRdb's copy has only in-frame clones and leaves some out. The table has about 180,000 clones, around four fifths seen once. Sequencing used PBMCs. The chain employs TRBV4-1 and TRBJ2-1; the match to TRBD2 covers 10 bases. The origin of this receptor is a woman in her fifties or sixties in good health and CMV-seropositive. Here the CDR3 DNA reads TGCGCCAGCAGCCAAGATCCAGCGGGGGGGCCAATGGGTTGTGAGCAGTTCTTC. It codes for CASSQDPAGGPMGCEQFF.